This entry is about one T cell receptor beta chain. No antigen is known for it. Per-base qualities were not stored, and no clone one base away is much larger. CDR1 and CDR2 are read off the germline V gene as SGHDT and YYEEEE. Taken from cysteine to phenylalanine, the CDR3 has 16 residues. Here the CDR3 DNA is all that survives: 48 bases in frame from base 1. V is cut by 7 bases and J by 1 base, and the space between the germline ends is 20 bases. These data belong to a study of immune evolution from preneoplasia to lung adenocarcinoma (dated by TCRdb to the early 2020s). Some background on the complete study: HLA loss of heterozygosity was found in 7% of AIS, roughly 16% of MIA and under 40% of ADC lesions, and in no AAH lesions. In total, the cohort included roughly 53 patients with pulmonary nodules, all of whom underwent surgical resection. According to the study, more than 100 samples were used for TCR sequencing. A total of some 53 patients contributed TCR sequencing data. Resected precursor lesions (AAH, AIS, MIA) and invasive adenocarcinomas were each compared against paired morphologically normal lung tissue. Sample size was based on specimen availability rather than a prior power calculation. The immune data were integrated with whole exome sequencing and methylation data from the same cohort of nodules. POLYSOLVER was used to infer class I HLA alleles from exome data, and LOHHLA was used to detect allele-specific HLA loss. Immune contexture across lung adenocarcinoma precursors and invasive adenocarcinoma was profiled using immune gene expression, TCR sequencing and multiplex immunofluorescence.

Beyond this particular receptor, the publication reports: The highest clonality was observed in normal lung, whereas higher T cell density and diversity but lower clonality appeared to be present in later-stage lesions. The highest T cell clonality was observed in KRAS-mutant nodules compared with EGFR-mutant or double wild-type lesions. Normal lung had the highest top T cell clone frequencies, which appeared to decline progressively from AAH through AIS, MIA and invasive adenocarcinoma. Because all patients came from Japan and China, whether the findings apply to Western populations was uncertain. Findings were based on association rather than direct causation; larger cohorts with long-term follow-up and longitudinal biopsies were deemed needed.

Patients underwent resection in Japan or China between the mid-2010s and the late 2010s. Two lung cancer pathologists independently reviewed H&E slides to confirm the histologic diagnosis of every case. For nucleic acid extraction, premalignant or tumor cells were enriched by macro-dissection following pathologic assessment. FFPE tissue was used for DNA isolation with the AllPrep DNA/RNA FFPE Kit. The immunoSEQ hsTCRbeta Kit was used to sequence TCR beta CDR3 regions from DNA. The paper's data handling went like this. The ImmunoSEQ Analyzer was used to analyse the TCR sequencing data. T cell clonality was calculated on productive rearrangements as 1 minus Pielou's evenness. T cell diversity was measured with the inverse Simpson index on productive templates. T cell density was defined as TCR beta template counts normalized to usable DNA, with usable DNA estimated by amplification and sequencing of housekeeping genes. Two-sided Kruskal-Wallis tests were used to compare TCR metrics across histologic stages. The table comes from immuneACCESS by way of TCRdb, which keeps in-frame sequences with V and J called. Part of the clones is missing from these tables; in studies checked, under half for an unresolved V gene and the rest for unknown reasons. V and J calls and clone size follow that table, whereas D and trimming were derived from the DNA. The sample includes roughly 9,400 clones, with 70% to 90% observed a single time. Together, the top ten hold roughly 3% of the sample.

The chain links TRBV5-6 with TRBJ1-2, with the D gene not clear enough to name. Sequencing was carried out using FFPE invasive lung adenocarcinoma tissue. Per the publication, the cell subset or site label means: frankly invasive lung adenocarcinoma (ADC). This clonotype was obtained from a person aged 70 to 85 with invasive lung adenocarcinoma. Some clones in this sample may be carry-over from other donors' samples. The nucleotide sequence reads TGTGCCAGCGCATCGTTGGACGGCGCCGGTAACTATGGCTACACCTTC. It is translated as CASASLDGAGNYGYTF.